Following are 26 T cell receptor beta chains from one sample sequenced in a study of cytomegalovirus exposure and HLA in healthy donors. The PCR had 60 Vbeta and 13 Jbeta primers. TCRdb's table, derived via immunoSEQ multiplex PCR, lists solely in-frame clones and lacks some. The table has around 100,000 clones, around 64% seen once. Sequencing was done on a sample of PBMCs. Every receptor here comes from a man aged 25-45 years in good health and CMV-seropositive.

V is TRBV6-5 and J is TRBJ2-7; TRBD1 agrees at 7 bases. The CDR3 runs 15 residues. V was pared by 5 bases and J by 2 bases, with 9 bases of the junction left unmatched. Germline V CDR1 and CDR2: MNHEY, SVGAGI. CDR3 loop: CASSPRTGSPYEQYF. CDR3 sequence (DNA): TGTGCCAGCAGTCCCCGGACAGGTTCTCCCTACGAGCAGTACTTC.

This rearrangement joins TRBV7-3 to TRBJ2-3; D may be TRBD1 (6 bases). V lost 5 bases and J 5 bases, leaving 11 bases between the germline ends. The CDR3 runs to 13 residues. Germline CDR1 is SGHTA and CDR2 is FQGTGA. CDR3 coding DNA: TGTGCCAGCAGCACTTTGACAGGAGATACGCAGTATTTT. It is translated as CASSTLTGDTQYF.

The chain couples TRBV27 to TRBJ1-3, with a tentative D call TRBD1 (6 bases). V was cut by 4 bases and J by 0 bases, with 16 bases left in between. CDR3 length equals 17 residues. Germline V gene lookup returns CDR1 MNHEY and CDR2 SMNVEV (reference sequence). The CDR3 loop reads CASSSDGRGNSGNTIYF. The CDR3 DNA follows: TGTGCCAGCAGTTCGGATGGGAGGGGGAACTCTGGAAACACCATATATTTT.

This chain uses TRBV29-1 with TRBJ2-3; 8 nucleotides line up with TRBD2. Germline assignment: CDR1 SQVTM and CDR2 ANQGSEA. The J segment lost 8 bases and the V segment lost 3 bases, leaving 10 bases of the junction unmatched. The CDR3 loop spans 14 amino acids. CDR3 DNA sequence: TGCAGCGTTGACGGGGGGACTAGAGCTGGTACGCAGTATTTT. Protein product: CSVDGGTRAGTQYF.

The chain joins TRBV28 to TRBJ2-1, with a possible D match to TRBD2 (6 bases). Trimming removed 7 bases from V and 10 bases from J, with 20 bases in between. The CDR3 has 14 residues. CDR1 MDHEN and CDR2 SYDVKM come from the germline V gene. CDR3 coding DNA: TGTGCCAGCATCCCCGTGAGGGCGGGATGGGAGCAGTTCTTC. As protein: CASIPVRAGWEQFF.

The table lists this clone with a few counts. CDR3 in DNA: TGCGCCAGCAGCCAAGGTCGTGCGCCGCAGCCCCAGCATTTT. Translating gives CASSQGRAPQPQHF. V and J are TRBV4-1 and TRBJ1-5; unclear D gene. CDR3 size: 14 residues. Trimming cost V 1 base and J 7 bases, with 11 bases left between them. The germline gives CDR1 MGHRA, CDR2 YSYEKL.

CDR3: CASSLGDFQETQYF. As DNA, the CDR3 is TGTGCCAGCAGCTTAGGGGACTTTCAAGAGACCCAGTACTTC. The chain employs TRBV11-1 and TRBJ2-5; possibly TRBD2 for D (6 bases). Trimming removed 1 base from V and 2 bases from J, with 8 bases in between. This CDR3 is built from 14 residues. Per germline, CDR1 SGHAT and CDR2 FQDESV (reference sequence).

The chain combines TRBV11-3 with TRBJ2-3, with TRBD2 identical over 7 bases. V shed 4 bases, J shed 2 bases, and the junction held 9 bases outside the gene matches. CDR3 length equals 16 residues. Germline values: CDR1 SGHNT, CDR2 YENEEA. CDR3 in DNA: TGTGCCAGCAGCTCCGCTAGCGGTTTTAACACAGATACGCAGTATTTT. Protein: CASSSASGFNTDTQYF.

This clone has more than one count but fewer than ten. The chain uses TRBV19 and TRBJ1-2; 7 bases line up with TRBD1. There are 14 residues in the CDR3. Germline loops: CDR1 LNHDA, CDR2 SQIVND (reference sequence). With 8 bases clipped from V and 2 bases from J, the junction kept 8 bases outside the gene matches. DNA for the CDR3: TGTGCCAGTTTGGACAGGCTGAGCAACTATGGCTACACCTTC. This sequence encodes CASLDRLSNYGYTF. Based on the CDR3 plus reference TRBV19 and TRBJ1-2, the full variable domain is DGGITQSPKYLFRKEGQNVTLSCEQNLNHDAMYWYRQDPGQGLRLIYYSQIVNDFQKGDIAEGYSVSREKKESFPLTVTSAQKNPTAFYLCASLDRLSNYGYTFGSGTRLTVV.

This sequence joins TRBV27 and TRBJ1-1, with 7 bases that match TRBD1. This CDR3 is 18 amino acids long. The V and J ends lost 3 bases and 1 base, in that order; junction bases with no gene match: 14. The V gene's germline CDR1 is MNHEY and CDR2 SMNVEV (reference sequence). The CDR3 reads CASSLRSPGQAKNTEAFF. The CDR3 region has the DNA TGTGCCAGCAGTTTGCGGAGCCCCGGACAGGCTAAGAACACTGAAGCTTTCTTT.

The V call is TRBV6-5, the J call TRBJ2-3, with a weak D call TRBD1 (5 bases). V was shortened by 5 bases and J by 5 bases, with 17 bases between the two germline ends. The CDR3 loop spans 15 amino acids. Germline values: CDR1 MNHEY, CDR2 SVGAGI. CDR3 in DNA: TGTGCCAGCAGTCAGCTAGGGGTGGATGGAGATACGCAGTATTTT. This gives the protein CASSQLGVDGDTQYF.

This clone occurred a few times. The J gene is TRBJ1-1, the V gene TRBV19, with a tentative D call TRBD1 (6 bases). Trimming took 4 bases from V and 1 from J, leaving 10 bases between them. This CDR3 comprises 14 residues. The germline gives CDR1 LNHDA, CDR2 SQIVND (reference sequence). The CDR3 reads CASSTGTSNTEAFF. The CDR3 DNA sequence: TGTGCCAGTAGTACCGGGACATCGAACACTGAAGCTTTCTTT.

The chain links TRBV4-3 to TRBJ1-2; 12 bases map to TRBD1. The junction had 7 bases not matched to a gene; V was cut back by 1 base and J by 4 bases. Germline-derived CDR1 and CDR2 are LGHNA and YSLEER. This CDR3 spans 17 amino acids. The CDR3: CASSQAGTGGAIYGYTF. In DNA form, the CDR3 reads TGCGCCAGCAGCCAAGCCGGGACAGGGGGCGCGATCTATGGCTACACCTTC.

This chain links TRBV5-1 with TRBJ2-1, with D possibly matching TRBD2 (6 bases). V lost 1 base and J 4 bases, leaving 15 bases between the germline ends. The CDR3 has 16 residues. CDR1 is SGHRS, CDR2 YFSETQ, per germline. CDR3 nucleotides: TGCGCCAGCAGCTTGACCGGGACTTATGAGTACAATGAGCAGTTCTTC. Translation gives CASSLTGTYEYNEQFF.

In DNA form, the CDR3 reads TGCGCCAGCAGCCCCCGAGGGAGCACAGATACGCAGTATTTT. This encodes CASSPRGSTDTQYF. V is TRBV4-3 and J is TRBJ2-3; D may be TRBD2 (5 bases). The CDR3 runs 14 residues. Between the trimmed V and J ends, which lost 4 bases and 0 bases, there was a span of 8 bases. Per germline, CDR1 LGHNA and CDR2 YSLEER.

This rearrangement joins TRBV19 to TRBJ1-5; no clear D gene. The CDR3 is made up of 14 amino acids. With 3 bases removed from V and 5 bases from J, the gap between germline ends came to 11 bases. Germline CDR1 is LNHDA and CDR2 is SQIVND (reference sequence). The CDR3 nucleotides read TGTGCCAGTAGTATCAGCAGGCAGGATCAGCCCCAGCATTTT. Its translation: CASSISRQDQPQHF.

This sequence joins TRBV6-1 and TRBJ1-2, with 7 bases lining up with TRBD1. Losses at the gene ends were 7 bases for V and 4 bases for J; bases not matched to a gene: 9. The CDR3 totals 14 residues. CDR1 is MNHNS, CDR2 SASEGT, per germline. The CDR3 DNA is TGTGCCAGCACCGGTGGACAGGCTTTCTATGGCTACACCTTC. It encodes CASTGGQAFYGYTF.

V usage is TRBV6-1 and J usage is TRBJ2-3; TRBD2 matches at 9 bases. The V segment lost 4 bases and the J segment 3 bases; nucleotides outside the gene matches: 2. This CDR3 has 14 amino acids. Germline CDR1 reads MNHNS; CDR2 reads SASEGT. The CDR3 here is CASSGGRGTDTQYF. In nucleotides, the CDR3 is TGTGCCAGCAGTGGCGGGAGGGGGACAGATACGCAGTATTTT.

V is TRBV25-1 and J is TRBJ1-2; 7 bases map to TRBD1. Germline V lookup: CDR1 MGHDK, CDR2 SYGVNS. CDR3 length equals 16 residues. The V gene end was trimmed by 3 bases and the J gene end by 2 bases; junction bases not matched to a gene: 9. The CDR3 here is CASSDAPGQVNYGYTF. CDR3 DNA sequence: TGTGCCAGCAGTGATGCGCCCGGACAGGTGAACTATGGCTACACCTTC.

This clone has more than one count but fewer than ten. The CDR3 spells CASSERLAGGPDTQYF. The CDR3 DNA follows: TGTGCCAGCAGCGAGCGACTAGCGGGAGGGCCAGATACGCAGTATTTT. The V gene is TRBV9, the J gene TRBJ2-3; 14 positions agree with TRBD2. The J segment lost 4 bases and the V segment lost 3 bases, leaving 4 bases of the junction unmatched. The germline V gene encodes CDR1 SGDLS and CDR2 YYNGEE. The length of the CDR3 is 16 residues.

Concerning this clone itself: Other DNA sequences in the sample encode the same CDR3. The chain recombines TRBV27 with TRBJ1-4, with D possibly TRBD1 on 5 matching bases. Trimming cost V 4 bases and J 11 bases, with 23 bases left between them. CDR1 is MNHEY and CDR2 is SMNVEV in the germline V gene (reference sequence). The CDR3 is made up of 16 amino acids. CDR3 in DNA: TGTGCCAGCAGTTCGTTTGGGTTGGGGCTGGGAGGGAAACTGTTTTTT. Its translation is CASSSFGLGLGGKLFF.

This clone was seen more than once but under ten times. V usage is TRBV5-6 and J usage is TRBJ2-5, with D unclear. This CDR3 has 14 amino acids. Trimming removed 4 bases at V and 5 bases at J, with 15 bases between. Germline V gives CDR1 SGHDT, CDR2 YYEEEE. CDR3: CASSPQIAGETQYF. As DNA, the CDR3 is TGTGCCAGCAGCCCCCAAATAGCTGGGGAGACCCAGTACTTC.

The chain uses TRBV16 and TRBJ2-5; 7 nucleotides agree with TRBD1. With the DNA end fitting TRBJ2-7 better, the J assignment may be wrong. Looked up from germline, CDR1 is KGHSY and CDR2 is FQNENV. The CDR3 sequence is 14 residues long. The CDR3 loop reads CASSQPGGNYEQYF. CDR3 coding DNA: TGTGCCAGCAGCCAACCAGGGGGTAACTACGAGCAGTACTTC.

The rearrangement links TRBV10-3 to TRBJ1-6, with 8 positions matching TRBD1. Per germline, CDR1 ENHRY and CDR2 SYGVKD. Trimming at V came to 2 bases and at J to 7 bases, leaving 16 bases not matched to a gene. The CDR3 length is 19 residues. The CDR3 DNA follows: TGTGCCATCAGTGAGCCCAAACTCCTGCAGGGGGCAGGCAATTCACCCCTCCACTTT. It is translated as CAISEPKLLQGAGNSPLHF.

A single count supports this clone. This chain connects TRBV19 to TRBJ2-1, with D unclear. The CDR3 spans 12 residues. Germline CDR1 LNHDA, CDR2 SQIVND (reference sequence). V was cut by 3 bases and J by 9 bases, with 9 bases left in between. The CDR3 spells CASSILGSEQFF. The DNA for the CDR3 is TGTGCCAGTAGTATTCTGGGCAGTGAGCAGTTCTTC. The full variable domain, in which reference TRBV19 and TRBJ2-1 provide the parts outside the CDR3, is DGGITQSPKYLFRKEGQNVTLSCEQNLNHDAMYWYRQDPGQGLRLIYYSQIVNDFQKGDIAEGYSVSREKKESFPLTVTSAQKNPTAFYLCASSILGSEQFFGPGTRLTVL.

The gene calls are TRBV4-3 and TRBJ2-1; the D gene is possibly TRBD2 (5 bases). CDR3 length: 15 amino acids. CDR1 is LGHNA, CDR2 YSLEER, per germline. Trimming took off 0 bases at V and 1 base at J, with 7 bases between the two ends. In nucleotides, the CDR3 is TGCGCCAGCAGCCAAGATCGGGGTTCCTACAATGAGCAGTTCTTC. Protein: CASSQDRGSYNEQFF.